One and the same sample provided the 29 T cell receptor beta chains below, sequenced in a study of T-cell reconstitution after alpha-beta-depleted transplantation in children. For TCRbeta, the library was prepared with unique molecular identifiers. MiXCR, applied by TCRdb to the PCR reads, yields one record per CDR3 protein. The sample holds around 700,000 distinct CDR3 sequences, around 14% seen once. The sample in question was PBMCs, obtained before TCRalphabeta/CD19-depleted stem cell transplant. Receptor source: a girl aged 2 to 10 with congenital amegakaryocytic thrombocytopenia, due to receive a stem cell transplant.

In this sample, this clonotype turned up a few times. This chain uses TRBV20-1 with TRBJ2-1; 8 bases map to TRBD2. Germline V gene lookup returns CDR1 DFQATT and CDR2 SNEGSKA (reference sequence). V dropped 4 bases and J dropped 5; count of bases not matched to a gene: 10. CDR3 length: 15 amino acids. The chain's CDR3 is CSAKSAGVSHNEQFF. The CDR3 region has the DNA TGCAGTGCTAAATCAGCGGGAGTGTCCCACAATGAGCAGTTCTTC.

This rearrangement joins TRBV10-2 to TRBJ2-1; unclear D gene. V lost 9 bases to trimming and J lost 6 bases, with 18 bases between them. This CDR3 has 14 amino acids. The germline V gene has CDR1 WSHSY and CDR2 SAAADI. The CDR3 reads CASAGSLSGNEQFF. The CDR3 DNA reads as TGCGCCAGTGCTGGATCCCTTTCGGGCAATGAGCAGTTCTTC.

In this sample, this clonotype turned up a few times. CDR3 coding DNA: TGCAGCGTTGCAAAGGAGGGGGGGCACGAGCAGTACTTC. This codes for CSVAKEGGHEQYF. V is TRBV29-1 and J is TRBJ2-7; maybe TRBD2 (7 bases). Germline V CDR1 and CDR2: SQVTM, ANQGSEA. The CDR3 is made up of 13 amino acids. Deletions cut 4 bases from V and 5 bases from J, with 15 bases between.

This clonotype has a count of ten or more. V and J are TRBV5-6 and TRBJ1-1, with D perhaps TRBD1 (5 bases). The germline gives CDR1 SGHDT, CDR2 YYEEEE. The CDR3 spans 13 residues. Trimming took 0 bases from V and 4 from J, leaving 7 bases between them. CDR3 DNA sequence: TGTGCCAGCAGCTTGGCAGGGATCACTGAAGCTTTCTTT. This codes for CASSLAGITEAFF.

This clonotype showed up many times. The chain combines TRBV12-3 or TRBV12-4 with TRBJ1-1; D possibly corresponds to TRBD1 (5 bases). V was pared by 3 bases and J by 3 bases, with 8 bases between. CDR3 length: 13 amino acids. CDR3 residues: CASSFRGHTEAFF. The CDR3 nucleotides read TGTGCCAGCAGTTTCCGGGGCCACACTGAAGCTTTCTTT.

This clonotype was found many times. The chain is built from TRBV2 and TRBJ2-3; 8 nucleotides agree with TRBD1. The V gene end was trimmed by 6 bases and the J gene end by 5 bases; junction bases not matched to a gene: 7. The CDR3 runs to 14 residues. Germline values: CDR1 SNHLY, CDR2 FYNNEI. Here the CDR3 DNA reads TGTGCCAGCAGCGGACAGGGATGGAGAGATACGCAGTATTTT. Translated: CASSGQGWRDTQYF.

J is TRBJ2-5 and V is TRBV28; 13 nucleotides align to TRBD2. J lost 2 bases, V lost 2 bases, and 2 bases had no gene match. Germline-derived CDR1 and CDR2 are MDHEN and SYDVKM. The CDR3 is made up of 16 amino acids. For the CDR3, the DNA is TGTGCCAGCAGTTTAGAGGGACTAGCGGGGCAAGAGACCCAGTACTTC. Amino acids: CASSLEGLAGQETQYF.

J is TRBJ2-7 and V is TRBV11-2, with D possibly matching TRBD1 (5 bases). The CDR3 covers 15 residues. Germline CDR1 SGHAT, CDR2 FQNNGV. The V end was cut by 4 bases, the J end by 2 bases, with 15 bases between. The CDR3 spells CASSSGHRPTYEQYF. CDR3 bases: TGTGCCAGCAGCTCCGGACATCGGCCGACCTACGAGCAGTACTTC.

The J gene is TRBJ1-6, the V gene TRBV6-5, with 9 bases aligning to TRBD1. Trimming at V came to 0 bases and at J to 9 bases, leaving 6 bases not matched to a gene. The CDR3 totals 16 residues. Germline assignment: CDR1 MNHEY and CDR2 SVGAGI. CDR3 sequence (DNA): TGTGCCAGCAGTTACTCGATACAGGGGGCCTCTTCACCCCTCCACTTT. The encoded protein is CASSYSIQGASSPLHF.

The V gene is TRBV5-4, the J gene TRBJ1-6; tentative D call: TRBD1 (6 bases). The V and J ends lost 5 bases and 7 bases respectively, with 13 bases between them. The CDR3 length is 14 residues. Germline loops: CDR1 SGHNT, CDR2 YYREEE (reference sequence). This CDR3 is CASSGEGGNSPLHF. The DNA for the CDR3 is TGTGCCAGCAGTGGGGAGGGGGGGAATTCACCCCTCCACTTT.

Ten or more counts support this clonotype. The chain recombines TRBV6-2 or TRBV6-3 with TRBJ2-3; no firm D call. Germline-derived CDR1 and CDR2 are MNHEY and SVGEGT. There are 17 residues in the CDR3. Between the trimmed V and J ends, which lost 7 bases and 0 bases, there was a span of 20 bases. The CDR3 here is CASMILHSTPSTDTQYF. The CDR3 DNA reads TGTGCCAGCATGATTCTCCATAGCACTCCAAGCACAGATACGCAGTATTTT.

This clonotype was seen repeatedly, ten times or more. Here the CDR3 DNA reads TGTGCCAGCAGTTTAGGATTCCCAGCCGGGGAGCTGTTTTTT. This codes for CASSLGFPAGELFF. V gene TRBV12-3 or TRBV12-4 combines with J gene TRBJ2-2; D gene ambiguous. V was pared by 1 base and J by 6 bases, with 9 bases between. This CDR3 comprises 14 residues.

This clonotype came up a few times. The V call is TRBV5-1, the J call TRBJ1-5; TRBD1 matches at 7 bases. Germline V gene lookup returns CDR1 SGHRS and CDR2 YFSETQ. Unmatched junction bases numbered 9, after V lost 0 bases and J lost 3 bases. The CDR3 covers 17 residues. The CDR3 DNA reads as TGCGCCAGCAGCTTGGACCCCCTCACAGGGGCCAATCAGCCCCAGCATTTT. This gives the protein CASSLDPLTGANQPQHF.

This clonotype was seen repeatedly, ten times or more. The chain couples TRBV20-1 to TRBJ2-3; 8 bases fit TRBD2. The CDR3 has 16 amino acids. CDR1 is DFQATT and CDR2 is SNEGSKA in the germline V gene (reference sequence). J gave up 4 bases and V 1 base, and 10 bases lay outside the gene matches. The CDR3 loop reads CSARGLGAGDADTQYF. CDR3 coding DNA: TGCAGTGCTAGAGGCCTTGGAGCGGGAGACGCAGATACGCAGTATTTT.

This clonotype was found a few times. The chain employs TRBV7-9 and TRBJ2-1; D is unresolved. This CDR3 contains 13 residues. CDR1 is SEHNR and CDR2 is FQNEAQ in the germline V gene (reference sequence). V shed 4 bases and J shed 7 bases, with 11 bases lying between them. The CDR3 region has the DNA TGTGCCAGCAGCTCGGGTCTTCAGAATGAGCAGTTCTTC. Residues: CASSSGLQNEQFF.

This clonotype occurred many times. The chain links TRBV12-3 or TRBV12-4 to TRBJ2-1; TRBD1 or TRBD2 may be the D gene (5 bases each). The CDR3 totals 13 residues. Between the trimmed V and J ends, which lost 7 bases and 8 bases, there was a span of 15 bases. CDR3 sequence reads: CASTLGDGDEQFF. CDR3 DNA sequence: TGTGCCAGCACCCTGGGGGATGGCGATGAGCAGTTCTTC.

This clonotype was counted many times. This rearrangement joins TRBV7-2 to TRBJ1-6; D not certain. Germline V gene lookup returns CDR1 SGHTA and CDR2 FQGNSA. CDR3 size: 14 residues. V was trimmed by 0 bases and J by 10 bases, leaving 10 bases between them. Here the CDR3 reads CASSLAPSLSPLHF. CDR3 in DNA: TGTGCCAGCAGCTTAGCCCCGAGTTTATCACCCCTCCACTTT. Variable domain in full (rest from reference TRBV7-2 and TRBJ1-6): GAGVSQSPSNKVTEKGKDVELRCDPISGHTALYWYRQSLGQGLEFLIYFQGNSAPDKSGLPSDRFSAERTGGSVSTLTIQRTQQEDSAVYLCASSLAPSLSPLHFGNGTRLTVT.

Many counts were recorded for this clonotype. The gene calls are TRBV6-1 and TRBJ2-1, with D possibly TRBD2 on 6 matching bases. V lost 11 bases, J lost 7 bases, and 21 bases lay in between. CDR3 length: 14 residues. Germline V gene sequence: CDR1 MNHNS, CDR2 SASEGT. Here the CDR3 reads CAVSPGLPRNEQFF. CDR3 DNA sequence: TGTGCCGTCTCCCCGGGACTCCCGAGGAATGAGCAGTTCTTC.

This chain connects TRBV20-1 to TRBJ2-3, with D uncertain. CDR1 and CDR2 from the germline V gene are DFQATT and SNEGSKA (reference sequence). Trimming took 0 bases from V and 2 from J, leaving 12 bases between them. This CDR3 has 15 amino acids. In DNA, the CDR3 is TGCAGTGCTAGAGATATGGACGGCCCCACAGATACGCAGTATTTT. Translation: CSARDMDGPTDTQYF.

At least ten counts were recorded for this clonotype. The chain combines TRBV5-5 with TRBJ2-3; 10 nucleotides align to TRBD2. V was clipped by 0 bases and J by 0 bases; unmatched bases: 7. In germline, CDR1 is SGHKS, CDR2 YYEKEE (reference sequence). The CDR3 consists of 18 residues. Here the CDR3 reads CASSLVRLAGASTDTQYF. CDR3 in DNA: TGTGCCAGCAGCTTGGTGAGACTAGCGGGCGCTAGCACAGATACGCAGTATTTT.

This clonotype was seen at least ten times. The V call is TRBV6-2 or TRBV6-3, the J call TRBJ2-7; TRBD2 might be the D (5 bases). With 6 bases removed from V and 6 bases from J, the gap between germline ends came to 15 bases. Germline lookup yields CDR1 MNHEY and CDR2 SVGEGT. The CDR3 is 13 amino acids. The CDR3 spells CASRRFGGGEQYF. In nucleotides, the CDR3 is TGTGCCAGCAGGCGCTTCGGTGGAGGCGAGCAGTACTTC.

This clonotype was seen repeatedly, ten times or more. This chain links TRBV5-1 with TRBJ2-7; TRBD2 agrees at 10 bases. The CDR3 spans 16 residues. Germline CDR1 and CDR2: SGHRS and YFSETQ. J gave up 5 bases and V 3 bases, and 11 bases lay outside the gene matches. This CDR3 reads CASSSRPSGRGNEQYF. For the CDR3, the DNA is TGCGCCAGCAGCTCCCGACCTAGCGGGAGAGGAAACGAGCAGTACTTC.

This clonotype was recorded a few times. The chain is built from TRBV30 and TRBJ1-1; D not resolved. Germline V gene lookup returns CDR1 GTSNPN and CDR2 SVGIG (reference sequence). The ends were cut back, 1 base at V and 0 bases at J, with 18 bases in the middle. The CDR3 extends over 17 amino acids. DNA of the CDR3: TGTGCCTGGAGTGATACGTCCTCCAGGAGGGTGAACACTGAAGCTTTCTTT. This codes for CAWSDTSSRRVNTEAFF.

The J gene is TRBJ2-7, the V gene TRBV3-1; 10 nucleotides agree with TRBD2. The V gene's germline CDR1 is LGHDT and CDR2 YNNKEL (reference sequence). The CDR3 has 16 amino acids. Unmatched junction bases numbered 6, after V lost 1 base and J lost 3 bases. CDR3 coding DNA: TGTGCCAGCAGCCAAGTGAGGGCTAGCGGGAGCTACGAGCAGTACTTC. Amino acid sequence: CASSQVRASGSYEQYF.

This clonotype was recorded many times. The chain carries TRBV5-1 and TRBJ1-1; tentative D call: TRBD1 (6 bases). V gave up 8 bases and J gave up 1 base, with 12 bases separating them. CDR3 length: 13 residues. Germline-derived CDR1 and CDR2 are SGHRS and YFSETQ. DNA for the CDR3: TGCGCCAGTCGAAACAGGGAGAACACTGAAGCTTTCTTT. Translation: CASRNRENTEAFF.

The rearrangement uses TRBV24-1 and TRBJ2-5; 9 bases map to TRBD1. V was clipped by 4 bases and J by 2 bases; unmatched bases: 4. The CDR3 spans 15 residues. Germline V gives CDR1 KGHDR, CDR2 SFDVKD. The CDR3 reads CATSDPGTGQETQYF. The CDR3 nucleotides are TGTGCCACCAGTGACCCCGGGACAGGGCAAGAGACCCAGTACTTC.

By sample share, this clonotype is medium-sized. The chain employs TRBV5-6 and TRBJ1-1; 7 nucleotides line up with TRBD1. The V and J ends lost 0 bases and 1 base, in that order; junction bases with no gene match: 9. Looked up from germline, CDR1 is SGHDT and CDR2 is YYEEEE. The CDR3 extends over 17 amino acids. The CDR3 loop is CASSLAYRGPRNTEAFF. CDR3 DNA sequence: TGTGCCAGCAGCTTGGCCTACAGGGGTCCCCGGAACACTGAAGCTTTCTTT.

This clonotype was counted only a few times. The chain uses TRBV29-1 and TRBJ2-5; 11 bases map to TRBD2. Losses at the gene ends were 4 bases for V and 4 bases for J; bases not matched to a gene: 14. From germline, CDR1 is SQVTM and CDR2 ANQGSEA. The CDR3 is 17 amino acids. This CDR3 is CSVVGTSGPRVGETQYF. The CDR3 DNA is TGCAGCGTTGTAGGGACTAGCGGCCCCAGGGTGGGAGAGACCCAGTACTTC.

This clonotype has ten or more counts. CDR3 residues: CASSPRGAFGTEAFF. In nucleotides, the CDR3 is TGCGCCAGCAGCCCCAGGGGCGCCTTCGGAACTGAAGCTTTCTTT. The chain uses TRBV5-1 and TRBJ1-1; D may be TRBD1 (6 bases). With 4 bases removed from V and 5 bases from J, the gap between germline ends came to 18 bases. The CDR3 length is 15 residues. The germline V gene has CDR1 SGHRS and CDR2 YFSETQ. Looking up the rest from reference TRBV5-1 and TRBJ1-1 gives the full variable domain: KAGVTQTPRYLIKTRGQQVTLSCSPISGHRSVSWYQQTPGQGLQFLFEYFSETQRNKGNFPGRFSGRQFSNSRSEMNVSTLELGDSALYLCASSPRGAFGTEAFFGQGTRLTVV.